This passage covers 31 T cell receptor beta chains from one sample sequenced in a study of long-term antiretroviral therapy in people with HIV. With survey level as its setting, the immunoSEQ assay was v3.0. Generated by immunoSEQ multiplex PCR, the TCRdb table keeps only in-frame clones and is missing some. The repertoire holds roughly 12,000 clones, with 83% as singletons. Sequencing was performed on unsorted PBMCs, taken 3.4 years after starting antiretroviral therapy. Receptor source: a man between 40 and 49 years old with HIV.

The chain recombines TRBV7-8 with TRBJ1-1; 7 bases line up with TRBD1. This CDR3 comprises 14 residues. The germline V gene encodes CDR1 SGHVS and CDR2 FQNEAQ. Trimming cost V 5 bases and J 1 base; bases outside gene matches: 4. The CDR3 is CASSPRTGNTEAFF. Written as DNA, the CDR3 is TGTGCCAGCAGCCCCCGGACAGGGAACACTGAAGCTTTCTTT.

The sample holds one count of this clone. The chain has TRBV5-4 and TRBJ1-2; D may be TRBD1 (5 bases). The CDR3 spans 12 residues. The ends were cut back, 4 bases at V and 5 bases at J, with 9 bases in the middle. Per the germline V gene, CDR1 is SGHNT and CDR2 is YYREEE (reference sequence). CDR3 coding DNA: TGTGCCAGCAGCCAGCAGGGATATGGCTACACCTTC. Translating gives CASSQQGYGYTF.

The chain joins TRBV5-4 to TRBJ2-7; 8 bases are a match to TRBD1. The CDR3 is made up of 14 amino acids. The trim removed 0 bases at V and 2 bases at J, leaving 1 base unmatched. Germline lookup yields CDR1 SGHNT and CDR2 YYREEE (reference sequence). The CDR3 spells CASSLGQGPYEQYF. The DNA for the CDR3 is TGTGCCAGCAGCTTGGGACAGGGGCCCTACGAGCAGTACTTC.

V usage is TRBV2 and J usage is TRBJ2-1; 9 positions agree with TRBD1. Germline V gives CDR1 SNHLY, CDR2 FYNNEI. This CDR3 comprises 13 residues. J was trimmed by 8 bases and V by 10 bases; bases with no gene match: 9. The CDR3 spells CAMRQGESDEQFF. In DNA form, the CDR3 reads TGTGCCATGCGACAGGGGGAGTCAGATGAGCAGTTCTTC.

The V call is TRBV25-1, the J call TRBJ2-3, with D possibly being TRBD2 (6 bases). Trimming took off 5 bases at V and 6 bases at J, with 15 bases between the two ends. Germline V lookup: CDR1 MGHDK, CDR2 SYGVNS. The CDR3 contains 14 residues. The CDR3 DNA reads TGTGCCAGCAGTTGGTCCAGGGACTGGGATACGCAGTATTTT. Its protein product is CASSWSRDWDTQYF. The whole variable domain, filled in from reference TRBV25-1 and TRBJ2-3, reads EADIYQTPRYLVIGTGKKITLECSQTMGHDKMYWYQQDPGMELHLIHYSYGVNSTEKGDLSSESTVSRIRTEHFPLTLESARPSHTSQYLCASSWSRDWDTQYFGPGTRLTVL.

The V gene is TRBV2, the J gene TRBJ2-3, with a possible D match to TRBD2 (5 bases). The V end lost 2 bases, the J end lost 2 bases, and 11 bases lay between the germline ends. CDR1 and CDR2 from the germline V gene are SNHLY and FYNNEI. CDR3 length: 15 amino acids. The CDR3 DNA follows: TGTGCCAGCAGTGAAAGCGGCACGGTCACAGATACGCAGTATTTT. Translated, it gives CASSESGTVTDTQYF.

This clone was detected only once. This chain links TRBV7-2 with TRBJ2-3; 7 bases match TRBD1. V dropped 5 bases and J dropped 0; count of bases not matched to a gene: 5. Germline V gene sequence: CDR1 SGHTA, CDR2 FQGNSA. CDR3 length: 15 amino acids. The CDR3 protein is CASSPGTVSTDTQYF. In nucleotides, the CDR3 is TGTGCCAGCAGCCCGGGGACAGTTAGCACAGATACGCAGTATTTT.

This clone has only a few counts. The CDR3 region has the DNA TGTGCCAGCAGCTTCCGGGACTATAATCGCGATGAGCAGTTCTTC. This sequence encodes CASSFRDYNRDEQFF. V gene TRBV5-6 combines with J gene TRBJ2-1, with TRBD2 identical over 7 bases. The V gene end was trimmed by 2 bases and the J gene end by 8 bases; junction bases not matched to a gene: 10. Per germline, CDR1 SGHDT and CDR2 YYEEEE. The length of the CDR3 is 15 residues.

The chain has TRBV4-2 and TRBJ1-3; no clear D. The length of the CDR3 is 11 residues. In germline, CDR1 is LGHNA, CDR2 YNFKEQ. Trimming cost V 3 bases and J 4 bases, with 1 base left between them. As DNA, the CDR3 is TGTGCCAGCAGCCACGGAAACACCATATATTTT. Protein: CASSHGNTIYF.

The chain recombines TRBV28 with TRBJ1-3, with D possibly TRBD1 on 6 matching bases. The CDR3 runs 15 residues. The V gene lost 6 bases and the J gene lost 3 bases, with 15 bases spanning the gap. Germline-derived CDR1 and CDR2 are MDHEN and SYDVKM. CDR3 sequence reads: CASSQSGANGNTIYF. Written as DNA, the CDR3 is TGTGCCAGCAGCCAATCAGGGGCTAATGGAAACACCATATATTTT. Complete variable domain (other parts from reference TRBV28 and TRBJ1-3): DVKVTQSSRYLVKRTGEKVFLECVQDMDHENMFWYRQDPGLGLRLIYFSYDVKMKEKGDIPEGYSVSREKKERFSLILESASTNQTSMYLCASSQSGANGNTIYFGEGSWLTVV.

V usage is TRBV7-2 and J usage is TRBJ2-7; 9 nucleotides match TRBD2. The germline CDR1 and CDR2 sequences are SGHTA and FQGNSA. V lost 5 bases to trimming and J lost 2 bases; unmatched junction nucleotides: 10. The CDR3 consists of 16 residues. The CDR3: CASSPSGAGGPYEQYF. Written as DNA, the CDR3 is TGTGCCAGCAGCCCAAGTGGGGCGGGAGGGCCCTACGAGCAGTACTTC.

The V and J genes are TRBV10-2 and TRBJ1-5; D call uncertain. The germline gives CDR1 WSHSY, CDR2 SAAADI. Trimming removed 7 bases from V and 7 bases from J, with 20 bases in between. The CDR3 is 15 residues long. CDR3 in amino acids: CASTEAGTAGQPQHF. The CDR3 DNA follows: TGCGCCAGCACCGAGGCCGGAACCGCGGGCCAGCCCCAGCATTTT.

The rearrangement uses TRBV5-6 and TRBJ2-5; D may match TRBD1 or TRBD2 (7 bases each). CDR1 and CDR2 from the germline V gene are SGHDT and YYEEEE. The V end was cut by 4 bases, the J end by 5 bases, with 15 bases between. The CDR3 runs to 14 residues. CDR3 DNA sequence: TGTGCCAGCAGCCCACGACAGGGAGGGGAGACCCAGTACTTC. This encodes CASSPRQGGETQYF.

V and J are TRBV5-4 and TRBJ1-1; a possible D gene is TRBD1 (5 bases). The V and J ends lost 5 bases and 1 base respectively, with 12 bases between them. From germline, CDR1 is SGHNT and CDR2 YYREEE (reference sequence). The CDR3 sequence is 14 residues long. CDR3 region: CASRRGHQNTEAFF. In DNA, the CDR3 is TGTGCCAGCAGACGAGGACACCAGAACACTGAAGCTTTCTTT.

V is TRBV27 and J is TRBJ2-7; D may be TRBD1 (6 bases). Trimming left V 5 bases short and J 1 base short, with 6 bases between. The CDR3 is made up of 12 amino acids. Germline CDR1 and CDR2: MNHEY and SMNVEV (reference sequence). The CDR3, as DNA: TGTGCCAGCAGTAGGGGGTCCTACGAGCAGTACTTC. Translation gives CASSRGSYEQYF.

The chain couples TRBV20-1 to TRBJ2-1; D not certain. CDR3 length: 10 amino acids. V lost 4 bases, J lost 10 bases, and 8 bases lay in between. The germline gives CDR1 DFQATT, CDR2 SNEGSKA (reference sequence). The CDR3 sequence: CSAMPLEQFF. CDR3 DNA: TGCAGTGCTATGCCACTAGAGCAGTTCTTC.

In this sample, this clone turned up a few times. The genes are TRBV19 and TRBJ2-7, with TRBD1 identical over 8 bases. The CDR3 totals 14 residues. The ends lost 2 bases at V and 5 bases at J; junction bases unmatched: 5. Looked up from germline, CDR1 is LNHDA and CDR2 is SQIVND (reference sequence). Here the CDR3 reads CASSIQDRVDEQYF. As DNA, the CDR3 is TGTGCCAGTAGTATACAGGACAGGGTCGACGAGCAGTACTTC. The variable domain in full, with the rest retrieved from reference TRBV19 and TRBJ2-7, is DGGITQSPKYLFRKEGQNVTLSCEQNLNHDAMYWYRQDPGQGLRLIYYSQIVNDFQKGDIAEGYSVSREKKESFPLTVTSAQKNPTAFYLCASSIQDRVDEQYFGPGTRLTVT.

The rearrangement links TRBV7-2 to TRBJ2-7, with D uncertain. Trimming removed 1 base from V and 0 bases from J, with 10 bases in between. Germline V lookup: CDR1 SGHTA, CDR2 FQGNSA. This CDR3 comprises 15 residues. In DNA form, the CDR3 reads TGTGCCAGCAGCTTAGGACGGTTGAGCTCCTACGAGCAGTACTTC. This encodes CASSLGRLSSYEQYF.

The chain carries TRBV27 and TRBJ2-3; no reliable D call. CDR1 is MNHEY, CDR2 SMNVEV, per germline (reference sequence). The CDR3 covers 11 residues. V dropped 5 bases and J dropped 7 bases, with 7 bases sitting between them. The CDR3 protein is CASSPGHTQYF. The CDR3 DNA is TGTGCCAGCAGTCCAGGCCATACGCAGTATTTT.

This chain joins TRBV7-2 and TRBJ1-5; D is unresolved. V lost 11 bases, J lost 4 bases, and 12 bases lay in between. The CDR3 spans 12 residues. Per the germline V gene, CDR1 is SGHTA and CDR2 is FQGNSA. CDR3 region: CAVGGPNQPQHF. DNA for the CDR3: TGTGCCGTGGGAGGGCCAAATCAGCCCCAGCATTTT.

The chain uses TRBV28 and TRBJ1-5; unclear D gene. Germline-derived CDR1 and CDR2 are MDHEN and SYDVKM. The CDR3 consists of 13 residues. Trimming left V 3 bases short and J 5 bases short, with 8 bases between. The DNA of the CDR3 is TGTGCCAGCAGTTTTATCGGGGATCAGCCCCAGCATTTT. It is translated as CASSFIGDQPQHF.

The V call is TRBV5-1, the J call TRBJ2-7; perhaps TRBD1 as D (5 bases). Germline V CDR1 and CDR2: SGHRS, YFSETQ. This CDR3 is 15 amino acids long. V lost 3 bases to trimming and J lost 5 bases, with 18 bases between them. The chain's CDR3 is CASSSPGRVDHEQYF. CDR3 bases: TGCGCCAGCAGCTCCCCCGGCAGGGTTGACCACGAGCAGTACTTC.

The sample holds one count of this clone. The V gene is TRBV4-3, the J gene TRBJ2-1; 11 nucleotides agree with TRBD2. From germline, CDR1 is LGHNA and CDR2 YSLEER. This CDR3 is 15 amino acids long. The V segment lost 4 bases and the J segment 4 bases; nucleotides outside the gene matches: 3. The CDR3 DNA sequence: TGCGCCAGCAGCCTACTAGCGGGAGTGTACAATGAGCAGTTCTTC. It translates to CASSLLAGVYNEQFF.

The chain joins TRBV28 to TRBJ2-7, with 9 bases aligning to TRBD1. The length of the CDR3 is 15 residues. Trimming at V came to 4 bases and at J to 3 bases, leaving 7 bases not matched to a gene. CDR1 is MDHEN, CDR2 SYDVKM, per germline. CDR3 amino acids: CASSSTGTGSYEQYF. The DNA for the CDR3 is TGTGCCAGCAGTTCGACCGGGACAGGGAGCTACGAGCAGTACTTC.

The rearrangement links TRBV7-8 to TRBJ2-7; D gene ambiguous. The CDR3 sequence is 15 residues long. V lost 5 bases and J lost 0, with 14 bases in between. Germline CDR1 SGHVS, CDR2 FQNEAQ. The CDR3 DNA reads TGTGCCAGCAGCGGCCAAGGAGTGACCTCCTACGAGCAGTACTTC. Protein sequence: CASSGQGVTSYEQYF.

The chain joins TRBV29-1 to TRBJ2-7, with 8 positions matching TRBD1. The CDR3 has 13 amino acids. Germline CDR1 and CDR2: SQVTM and ANQGSEA. Trimming took 0 bases from V and 3 from J; bases not matched to a gene: 1. CDR3 sequence (DNA): TGCAGCGTTGAAGACGGACAGGGCTACGAGCAGTACTTC. Residues: CSVEDGQGYEQYF.

This clone has a handful of counts. This chain connects TRBV5-1 to TRBJ2-7; D may match TRBD1 or TRBD2 (5 bases each). Per germline, CDR1 SGHRS and CDR2 YFSETQ. Trimming took 6 bases from V and 0 from J, leaving 10 bases between them. The CDR3 covers 13 residues. CDR3 sequence reads: CASTEGSSYEQYF. In DNA, the CDR3 is TGCGCCAGCACAGAGGGGAGCTCCTACGAGCAGTACTTC.

The V and J genes are TRBV28 and TRBJ2-7; D might be TRBD2 (5 bases). CDR1 is MDHEN and CDR2 is SYDVKM in the germline V gene. This CDR3 has 14 amino acids. Trimming left V 7 bases short and J 2 bases short, with 15 bases between. In DNA, the CDR3 is TGTGCCAGCACTATACCGGGGTTTCCCTACGAGCAGTACTTC. Amino acid sequence: CASTIPGFPYEQYF.

This clone was observed a handful of times. The CDR3 loop is CASSDGLAGNSYEQYF. DNA of the CDR3: TGTGCCAGCAGCGACGGACTAGCGGGAAACTCCTACGAGCAGTACTTC. The J gene is TRBJ2-7, the V gene TRBV11-2; 12 nucleotides agree with TRBD2. Trimming cost V 5 bases and J 0 bases; bases outside gene matches: 5. The CDR3 spans 16 residues. The germline gives CDR1 SGHAT, CDR2 FQNNGV.

This clone is judged medium-sized. Other nucleotide sequences from this sample produce the same CDR3. The V call is TRBV18, the J call TRBJ1-2; TRBD1 is a possible D gene (5 bases). Germline V gene lookup returns CDR1 KGHSH and CDR2 LQKENI. Trimming left V 2 bases short and J 4 bases short, with 11 bases between. This CDR3 is built from 14 residues. The CDR3 DNA reads TGTGCCAGCTCACCAGGGCAGGGTCTCTATGGCTACACCTTC. Translating gives CASSPGQGLYGYTF.

The V and J genes are TRBV7-2 and TRBJ1-2; the D gene is possibly TRBD1 (5 bases). V lost 4 bases and J lost 0, with 21 bases in between. In germline, CDR1 is SGHTA, CDR2 FQGNSA. The CDR3 covers 18 residues. In DNA form, the CDR3 reads TGTGCCAGCAGCTCCCCGGGGCGAACCCAAACCACTAACTATGGCTACACCTTC. Translated, it gives CASSSPGRTQTTNYGYTF.